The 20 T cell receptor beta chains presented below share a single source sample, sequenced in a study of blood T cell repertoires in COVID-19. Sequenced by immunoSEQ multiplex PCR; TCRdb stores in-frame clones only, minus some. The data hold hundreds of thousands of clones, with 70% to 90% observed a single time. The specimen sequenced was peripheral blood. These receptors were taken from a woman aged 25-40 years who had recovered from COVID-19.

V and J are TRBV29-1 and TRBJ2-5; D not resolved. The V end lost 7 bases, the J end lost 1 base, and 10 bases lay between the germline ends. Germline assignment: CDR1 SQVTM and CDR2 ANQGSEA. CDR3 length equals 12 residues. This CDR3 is CSGGGIQETQYF. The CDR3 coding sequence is TGCAGCGGAGGCGGAATCCAAGAGACCCAGTACTTC.

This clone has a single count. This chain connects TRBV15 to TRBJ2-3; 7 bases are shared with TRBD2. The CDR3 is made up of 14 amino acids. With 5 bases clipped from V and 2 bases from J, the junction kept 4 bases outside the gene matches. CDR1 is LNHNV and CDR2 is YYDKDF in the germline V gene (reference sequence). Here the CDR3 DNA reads TGTGCCACCAGCGCGGGGGACTCCACAGATACGCAGTATTTT. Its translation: CATSAGDSTDTQYF.

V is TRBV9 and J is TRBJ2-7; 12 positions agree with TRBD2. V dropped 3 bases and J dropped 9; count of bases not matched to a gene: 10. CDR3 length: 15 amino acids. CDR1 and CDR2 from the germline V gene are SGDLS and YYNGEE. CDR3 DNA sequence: TGTGCCAGCAGCGCGGGAGGGACTAGCGGGCCTGTGCAGTACTTC. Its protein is CASSAGGTSGPVQYF.

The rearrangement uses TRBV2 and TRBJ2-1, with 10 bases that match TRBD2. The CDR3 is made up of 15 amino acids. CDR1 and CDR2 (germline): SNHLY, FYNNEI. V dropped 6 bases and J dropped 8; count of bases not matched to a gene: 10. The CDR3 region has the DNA TGTGCCAGCAGAGCTCTAGCGGGAGCCCCCGATGAGCAGTTCTTC. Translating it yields CASRALAGAPDEQFF.

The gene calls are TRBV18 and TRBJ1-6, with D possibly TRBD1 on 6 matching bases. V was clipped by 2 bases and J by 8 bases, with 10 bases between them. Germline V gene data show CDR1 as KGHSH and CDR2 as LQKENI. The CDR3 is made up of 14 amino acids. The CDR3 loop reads CASSPTGNDSPLHF. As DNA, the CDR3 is TGTGCCAGCTCACCAACAGGGAACGATTCACCCCTCCACTTT.

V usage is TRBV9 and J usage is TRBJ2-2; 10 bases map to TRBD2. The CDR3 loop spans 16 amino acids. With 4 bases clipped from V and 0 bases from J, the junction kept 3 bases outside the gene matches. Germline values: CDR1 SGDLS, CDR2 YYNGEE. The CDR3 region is CASSTLAGANTGELFF. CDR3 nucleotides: TGTGCCAGCAGCACCCTAGCGGGAGCGAACACCGGGGAGCTGTTTTTT.

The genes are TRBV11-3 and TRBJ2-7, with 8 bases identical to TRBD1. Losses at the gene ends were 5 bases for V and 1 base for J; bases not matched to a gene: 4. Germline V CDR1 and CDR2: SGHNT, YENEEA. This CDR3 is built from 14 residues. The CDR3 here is CASSHRDRSYEQYF. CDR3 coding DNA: TGTGCCAGCAGCCACCGGGACAGGTCCTACGAGCAGTACTTC. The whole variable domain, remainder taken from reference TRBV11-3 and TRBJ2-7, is EAGVVQSPRYKIIEKKQPVAFWCNPISGHNTLYWYLQNLGQGPELLIRYENEEAVDDSQLPKDRFSAERLKGVDSTLKIQPAELGDSAVYLCASSHRDRSYEQYFGPGTRLTVT.

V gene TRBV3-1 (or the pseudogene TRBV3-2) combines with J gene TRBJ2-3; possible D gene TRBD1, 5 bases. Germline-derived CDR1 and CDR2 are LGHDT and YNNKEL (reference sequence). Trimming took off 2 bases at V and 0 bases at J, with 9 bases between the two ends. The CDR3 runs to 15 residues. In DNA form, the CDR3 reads TGTGCCAGCAGCCAAAGACAGAGAAGCACAGATACGCAGTATTTT. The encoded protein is CASSQRQRSTDTQYF.

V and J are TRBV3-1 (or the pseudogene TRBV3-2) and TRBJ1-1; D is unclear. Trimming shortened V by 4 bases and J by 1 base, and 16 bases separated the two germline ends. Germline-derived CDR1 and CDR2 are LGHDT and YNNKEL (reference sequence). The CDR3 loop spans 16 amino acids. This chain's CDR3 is CASSPWLGEGNTEAFF. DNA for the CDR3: TGTGCCAGCAGCCCTTGGCTGGGAGAGGGGAACACTGAAGCTTTCTTT.

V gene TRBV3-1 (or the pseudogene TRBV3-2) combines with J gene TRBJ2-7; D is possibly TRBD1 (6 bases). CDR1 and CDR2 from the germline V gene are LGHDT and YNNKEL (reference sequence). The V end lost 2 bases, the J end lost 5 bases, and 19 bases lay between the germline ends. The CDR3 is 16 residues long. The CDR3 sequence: CASSQKGLGASDEQYF. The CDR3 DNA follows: TGTGCCAGCAGCCAAAAGGGGTTGGGGGCGTCGGACGAGCAGTACTTC.

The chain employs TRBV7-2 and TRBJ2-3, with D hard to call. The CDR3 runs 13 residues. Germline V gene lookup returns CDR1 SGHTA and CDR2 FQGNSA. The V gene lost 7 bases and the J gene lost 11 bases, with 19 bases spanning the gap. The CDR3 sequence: CASNNRNSPQQYF. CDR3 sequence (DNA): TGTGCCAGCAATAACAGAAATTCCCCACAGCAGTATTTT.

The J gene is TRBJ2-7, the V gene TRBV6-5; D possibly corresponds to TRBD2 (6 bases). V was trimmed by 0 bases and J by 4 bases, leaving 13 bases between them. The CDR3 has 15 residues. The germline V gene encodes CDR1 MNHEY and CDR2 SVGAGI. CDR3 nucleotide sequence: TGTGCCAGCAGTTACTCGGGGGGAGGTTTATACGAGCAGTACTTC. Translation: CASSYSGGGLYEQYF.

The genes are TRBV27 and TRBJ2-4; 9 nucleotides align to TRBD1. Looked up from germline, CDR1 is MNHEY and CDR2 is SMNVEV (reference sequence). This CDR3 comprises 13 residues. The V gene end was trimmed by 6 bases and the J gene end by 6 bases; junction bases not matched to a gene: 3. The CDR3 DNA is TGTGCCAGCAGAGGGACAGGGTCAAACATTCAGTACTTC. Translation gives CASRGTGSNIQYF.

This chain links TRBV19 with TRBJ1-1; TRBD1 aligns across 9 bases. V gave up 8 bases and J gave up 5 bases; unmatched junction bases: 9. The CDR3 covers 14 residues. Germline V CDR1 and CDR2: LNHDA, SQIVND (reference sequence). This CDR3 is CASVQGARMTEAFF. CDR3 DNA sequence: TGTGCCAGTGTACAGGGGGCGCGGATGACTGAAGCTTTCTTT. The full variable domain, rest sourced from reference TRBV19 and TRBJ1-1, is DGGITQSPKYLFRKEGQNVTLSCEQNLNHDAMYWYRQDPGQGLRLIYYSQIVNDFQKGDIAEGYSVSREKKESFPLTVTSAQKNPTAFYLCASVQGARMTEAFFGQGTRLTVV.

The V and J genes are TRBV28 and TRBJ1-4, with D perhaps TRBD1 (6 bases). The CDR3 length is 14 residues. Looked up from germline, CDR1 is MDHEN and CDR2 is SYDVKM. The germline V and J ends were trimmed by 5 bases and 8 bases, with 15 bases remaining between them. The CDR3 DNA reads TGTGCCAGCAGTCTTGGGGGCTTCCTAGAAAAACTGTTTTTT. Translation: CASSLGGFLEKLFF. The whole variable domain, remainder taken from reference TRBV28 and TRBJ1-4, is DVKVTQSSRYLVKRTGEKVFLECVQDMDHENMFWYRQDPGLGLRLIYFSYDVKMKEKGDIPEGYSVSREKKERFSLILESASTNQTSMYLCASSLGGFLEKLFFGSGTQLSVL.

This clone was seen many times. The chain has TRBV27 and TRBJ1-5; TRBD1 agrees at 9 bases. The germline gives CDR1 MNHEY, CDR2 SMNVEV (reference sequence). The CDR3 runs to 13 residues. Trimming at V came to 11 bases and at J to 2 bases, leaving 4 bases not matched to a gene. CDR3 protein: CARQGVCNQPQHF. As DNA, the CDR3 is TGTGCCCGACAGGGGGTTTGCAATCAGCCCCAGCATTTT.

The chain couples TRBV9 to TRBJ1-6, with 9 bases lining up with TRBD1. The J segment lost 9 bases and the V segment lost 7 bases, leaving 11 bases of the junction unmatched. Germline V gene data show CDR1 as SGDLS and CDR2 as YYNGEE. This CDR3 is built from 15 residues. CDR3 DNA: TGTGCCAGCCATCAAACCGGGACAGGGCCTTCACCCCTCCACTTT. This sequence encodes CASHQTGTGPSPLHF.

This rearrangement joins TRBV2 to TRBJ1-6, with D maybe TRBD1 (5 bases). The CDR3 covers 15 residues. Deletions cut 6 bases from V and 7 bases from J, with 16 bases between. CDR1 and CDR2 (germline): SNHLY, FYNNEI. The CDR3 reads CASRATRDFNSPLHF. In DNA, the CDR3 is TGTGCCAGCAGGGCAACCCGGGACTTCAATTCACCCCTCCACTTT. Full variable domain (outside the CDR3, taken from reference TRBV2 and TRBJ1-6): EPEVTQTPSHQVTQMGQEVILRCVPISNHLYFYWYRQILGQKVEFLVSFYNNEISEKSEIFDDQFSVERPDGSNFTLKIRSTKLEDSAMYFCASRATRDFNSPLHFGNGTRLTVT.

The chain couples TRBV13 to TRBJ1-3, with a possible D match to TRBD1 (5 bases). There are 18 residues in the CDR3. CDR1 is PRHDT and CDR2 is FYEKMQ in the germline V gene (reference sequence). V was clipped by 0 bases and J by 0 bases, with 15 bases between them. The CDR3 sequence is CASSLGRGDFLSGNTIYF. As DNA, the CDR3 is TGTGCCAGCAGCTTAGGCCGTGGGGACTTTCTCTCTGGAAACACCATATATTTT.

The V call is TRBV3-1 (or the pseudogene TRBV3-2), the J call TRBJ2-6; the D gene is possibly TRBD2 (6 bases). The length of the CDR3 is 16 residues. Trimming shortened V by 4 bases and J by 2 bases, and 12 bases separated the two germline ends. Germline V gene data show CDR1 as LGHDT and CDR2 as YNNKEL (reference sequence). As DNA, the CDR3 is TGTGCCAGCAGCCCCCCGGGGGTCGCTGGGGCCAACGTCCTGACTTTC. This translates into CASSPPGVAGANVLTF.